The present T cell receptor (beta chain) was sequenced within a study of blood T cell repertoires in COVID-19. Per the study methods: Amplification of reference gene primers provided the estimated nucleated cell counts. Some clones are missing from TCRdb's copy, which holds only in-frame ones; the method was immunoSEQ multiplex PCR. Clone size and the V and J calls come from that table; the DNA yielded D and trimming. The repertoire has 150,000 or so clones, roughly 88% of them found once; the top ten carry about 9.3%. V gave up 0 bases and J gave up 7 bases, with 10 bases separating them. CDR1 and CDR2 from the germline V gene are SGHRS and YFSETQ. CDR3 length equals 13 residues.

V gene TRBV5-1 combines with J gene TRBJ1-2; the D gene is possibly TRBD1 (5 bases). Sequenced: peripheral blood. The receptor was isolated from a man aged 45-60 years with acute or convalescent COVID-19. The CDR3 nucleotides are TGCGCCAGCAGCTTGGCAGCGGGGGTTGGCTACACCTTC. Residues: CASSLAAGVGYTF.